Ten or more counts support the clone carrying this TCR beta chain. This sample was taken from a study of T-cell reconstitution after alpha-beta-depleted transplantation in children. Preparation of the TCRbeta library was carried out with unique molecular identifiers. TCRdb used MiXCR to reprocess the PCR reads, holding one entry per CDR3 protein. Here the sample spans about 190,000 distinct CDR3 sequences, 11% being singletons. The CDR3 is 13 amino acids. Trimming took 6 bases from V and 9 from J, leaving 15 bases between them. The germline gives CDR1 MNHNS, CDR2 SASEGT. The TCR originated in a boy aged 2 to 10 with acute myeloid leukemia, due to receive a stem cell transplant. The starting material was PBMCs, obtained before TCRalphabeta/CD19-depleted stem cell transplant. The J gene is TRBJ2-1, the V gene TRBV6-1, with D tentatively TRBD1 (5 bases). This CDR3 reads CASSTNPDSEQFF. CDR3 DNA: TGTGCCAGCAGCACCAACCCCGACAGTGAGCAGTTCTTC.